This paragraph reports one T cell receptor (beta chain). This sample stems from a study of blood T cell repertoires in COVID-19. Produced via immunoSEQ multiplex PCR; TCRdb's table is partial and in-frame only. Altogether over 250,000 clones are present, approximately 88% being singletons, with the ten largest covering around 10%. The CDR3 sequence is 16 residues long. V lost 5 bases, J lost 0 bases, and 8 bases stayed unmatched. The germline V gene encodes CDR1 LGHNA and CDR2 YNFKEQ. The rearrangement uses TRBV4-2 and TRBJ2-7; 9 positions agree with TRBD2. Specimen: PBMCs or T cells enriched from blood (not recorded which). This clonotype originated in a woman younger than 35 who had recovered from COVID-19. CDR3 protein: CASSTLAGSPSYEQYF. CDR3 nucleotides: TGTGCCAGCAGCACACTAGCGGGTAGCCCCTCCTACGAGCAGTACTTC.